Here is one TCR beta chain with its context. Its antigen is not identified. This CDR3 contains 13 residues. Germline assignment: CDR1 KGHSH and CDR2 LQKENI. Trimming shortened V by 4 bases and J by 5 bases, and 9 bases separated the two germline ends. The repertoire was sequenced with immunoSEQ multiplex PCR; TCRdb's copy has only in-frame clones and lacks some. The table shows about 1.5 million clones, with more than 95% occurring only once. The source of the sample is a study of shared clonotypes between healthy human individuals. Partitioning of CD4+ cells yielded a CD45RA+ naive subset and a CD45RA-negative memory subset. Findings and caveats of the study: Enrolling few donors narrowed the genetic and exposure-history diversity that was represented.

The sample taken for sequencing was naive CD4+ T cells sorted from blood. Subset specified: CD45RA+ positively selected. The sequence was obtained from a man aged 25-40 years in good health. The chain joins TRBV18 to TRBJ1-5; D is uncertain. CDR3 residues: CASSLHRDQPQHF. In DNA form, the CDR3 reads TGTGCCAGCTCACTCCATCGGGATCAGCCCCAGCATTTT.